This T cell receptor (beta chain) is drawn from a study of tissue T cells after allogeneic stem cell transplantation. The wider study: This research-autopsy study prospectively enrolled adult allogeneic hematopoietic cell transplant recipients with steroid-refractory graft-versus-host disease.

The data were produced by immunoSEQ multiplex PCR, yet TCRdb's version contains in-frame clones alone and is incomplete. The table includes about 26,000 clones, 75% to 95% detected once. The material sequenced was blood, taken before transplantation. This TCR was recovered from a male donor aged 60 or older who later had graft-versus-host disease after an allogeneic stem cell transplant.

CDR3 sequence reads: CASSLADTDTQYF. Written as DNA, the CDR3 is TGTGCCAGCAGTCTAGCGGACACAGATACGCAGTATTTT. The chain employs TRBV6-6 and TRBJ2-3; 7 bases are shared with TRBD2. CDR3 length: 13 residues. V lost 5 bases, J lost 2 bases, and 1 base stayed unmatched. From germline, CDR1 is MNHNY and CDR2 SVGAGI (reference sequence).